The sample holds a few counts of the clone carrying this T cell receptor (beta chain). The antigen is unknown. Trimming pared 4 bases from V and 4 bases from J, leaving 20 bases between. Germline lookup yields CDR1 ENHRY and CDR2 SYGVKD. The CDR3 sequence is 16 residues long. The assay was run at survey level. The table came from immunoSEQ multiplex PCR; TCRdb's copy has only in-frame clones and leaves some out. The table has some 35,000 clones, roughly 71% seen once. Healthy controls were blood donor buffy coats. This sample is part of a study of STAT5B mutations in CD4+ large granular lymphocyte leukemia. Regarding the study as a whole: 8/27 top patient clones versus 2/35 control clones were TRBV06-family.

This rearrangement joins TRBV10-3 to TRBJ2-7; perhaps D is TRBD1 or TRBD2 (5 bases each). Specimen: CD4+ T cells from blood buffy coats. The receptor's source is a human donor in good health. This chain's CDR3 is CAISGGNVPFLYEQYF. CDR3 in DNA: TGTGCCATCAGTGGGGGGAACGTCCCATTTTTGTACGAGCAGTACTTC.